This T cell receptor beta chain was found in a study of T cell responses to AZD1222 COVID-19 vaccine. Data came from immunoSEQ multiplex PCR; TCRdb stores just in-frame clones and leaves some out. The sample lists about 150,000 clones, roughly 92% seen once, with 1.5% to 2% in the top ten. This CDR3 comprises 12 residues. Germline CDR1 SNHLY, CDR2 FYNNEI. Trimming pared 6 bases from V and 7 bases from J, leaving 7 bases between. With regard to this clone: No antigen is known for it.

Study results and caveats: Spike-specific TCR breadth and depth were elevated following two AZD1222 doses. At baseline, seropositivity was found in only six or seven AZD1222 recipients. Vaccine-associated CD4 TCRs ranged over spike, dominating at 160-218 and 743-854.

The rearrangement joins TRBV2 to TRBJ1-6; D ambiguous. The sequencing here drew on peripheral blood, taken on day 0 of AZD1222 vaccination. This receptor was obtained from an adult in good health. The CDR3 protein is CASSPQNSPLHF. The CDR3 DNA is TGTGCCAGCAGCCCCCAGAATTCACCCCTCCACTTT.